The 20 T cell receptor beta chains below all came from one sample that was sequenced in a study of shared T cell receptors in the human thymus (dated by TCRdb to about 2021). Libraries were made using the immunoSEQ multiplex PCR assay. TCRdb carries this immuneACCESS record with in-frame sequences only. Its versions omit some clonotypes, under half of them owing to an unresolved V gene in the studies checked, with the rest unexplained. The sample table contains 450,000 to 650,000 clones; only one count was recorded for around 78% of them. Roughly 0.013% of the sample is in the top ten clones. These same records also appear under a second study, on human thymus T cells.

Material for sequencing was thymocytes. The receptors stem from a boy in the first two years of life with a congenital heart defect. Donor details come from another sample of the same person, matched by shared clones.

DNA for the CDR3: TGTGCCAGCAGTCGTCAGAAAAGCGACAATGAGCAGTTCTTC. This gives the protein CASSRQKSDNEQFF. The chain has TRBV6-4 and TRBJ2-1; D gene uncertain. The CDR3 loop spans 14 amino acids. The germline CDR1 and CDR2 sequences are MRHNA and SNTAGT. Trimming took off 5 bases at V and 5 bases at J, with 13 bases between the two ends.

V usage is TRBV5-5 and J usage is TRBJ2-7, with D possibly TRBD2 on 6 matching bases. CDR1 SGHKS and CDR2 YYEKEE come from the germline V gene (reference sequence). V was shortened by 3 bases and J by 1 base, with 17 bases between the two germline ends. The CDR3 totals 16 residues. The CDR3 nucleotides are TGTGCCAGCAGCTATCATCCGGGGGTAGCGTCCTACGAGCAGTACTTC. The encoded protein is CASSYHPGVASYEQYF.

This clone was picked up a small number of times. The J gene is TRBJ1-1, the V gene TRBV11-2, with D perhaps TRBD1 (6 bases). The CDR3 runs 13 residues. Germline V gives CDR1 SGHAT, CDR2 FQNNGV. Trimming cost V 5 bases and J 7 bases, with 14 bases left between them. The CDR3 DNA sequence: TGTGCCAGCAGCACTATCGAACAGGGTGAAGCTTTCTTT. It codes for CASSTIEQGEAFF.

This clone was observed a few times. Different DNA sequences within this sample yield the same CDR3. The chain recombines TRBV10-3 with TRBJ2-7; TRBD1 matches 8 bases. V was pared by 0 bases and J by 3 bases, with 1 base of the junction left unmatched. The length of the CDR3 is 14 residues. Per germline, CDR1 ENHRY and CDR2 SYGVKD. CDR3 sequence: CAISESGQGYEQYF. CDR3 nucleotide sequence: TGTGCCATCAGTGAGTCAGGACAGGGCTACGAGCAGTACTTC.

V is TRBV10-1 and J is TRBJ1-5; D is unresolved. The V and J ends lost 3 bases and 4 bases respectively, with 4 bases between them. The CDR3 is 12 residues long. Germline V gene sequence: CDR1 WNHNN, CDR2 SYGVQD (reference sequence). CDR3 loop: CASSDNNQPQHF. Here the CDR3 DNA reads TGCGCCAGCAGTGATAATAATCAGCCCCAGCATTTT.

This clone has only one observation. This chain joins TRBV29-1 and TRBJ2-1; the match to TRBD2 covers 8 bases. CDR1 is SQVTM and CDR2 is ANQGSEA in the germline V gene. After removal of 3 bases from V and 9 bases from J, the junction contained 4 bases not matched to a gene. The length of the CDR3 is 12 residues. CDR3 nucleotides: TGCAGCGTTGAGGCGGGGGGCAGTGAGCAGTTCTTC. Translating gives CSVEAGGSEQFF.

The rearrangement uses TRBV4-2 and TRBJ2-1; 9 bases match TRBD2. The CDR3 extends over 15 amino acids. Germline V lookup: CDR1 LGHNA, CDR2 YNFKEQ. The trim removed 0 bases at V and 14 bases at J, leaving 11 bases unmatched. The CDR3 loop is CASSQDGGGTSSKFF. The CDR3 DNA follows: TGTGCCAGCAGCCAAGATGGGGGCGGGACTAGCAGCAAGTTCTTC.

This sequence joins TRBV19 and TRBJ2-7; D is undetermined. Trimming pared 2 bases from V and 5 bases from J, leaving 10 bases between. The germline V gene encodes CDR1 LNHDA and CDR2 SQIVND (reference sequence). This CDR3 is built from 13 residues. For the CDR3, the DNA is TGTGCCAGTAGTATACGGGTGACGAACGAGCAGTACTTC. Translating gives CASSIRVTNEQYF.

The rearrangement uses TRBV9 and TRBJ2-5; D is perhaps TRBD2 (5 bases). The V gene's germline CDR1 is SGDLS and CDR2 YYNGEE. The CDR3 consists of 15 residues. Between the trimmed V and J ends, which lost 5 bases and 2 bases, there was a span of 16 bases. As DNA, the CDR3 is TGTGCCAGCAGTGAGGACCGGGGTCGGCAAGAGACCCAGTACTTC. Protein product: CASSEDRGRQETQYF. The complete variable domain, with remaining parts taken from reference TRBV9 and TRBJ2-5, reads DSGVTQTPKHLITATGQRVTLRCSPRSGDLSVYWYQQSLDQGLQFLIQYYNGEERAKGNILERFSAQQFPDLHSELNLSSLELGDSALYFCASSEDRGRQETQYFGPGTRLLVL.

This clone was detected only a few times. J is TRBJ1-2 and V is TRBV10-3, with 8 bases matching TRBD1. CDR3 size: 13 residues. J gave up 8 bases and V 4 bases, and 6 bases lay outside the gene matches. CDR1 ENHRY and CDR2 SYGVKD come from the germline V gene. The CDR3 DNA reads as TGTGCCATCAGTGCCCCGGACAGGGACGGCTACACCTTC. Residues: CAISAPDRDGYTF.

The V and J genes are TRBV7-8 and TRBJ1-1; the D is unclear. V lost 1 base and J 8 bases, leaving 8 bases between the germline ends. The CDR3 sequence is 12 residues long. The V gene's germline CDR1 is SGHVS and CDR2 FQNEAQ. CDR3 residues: CASSLGFREAFF. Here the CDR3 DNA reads TGTGCCAGCAGCTTAGGGTTCCGGGAAGCTTTCTTT.

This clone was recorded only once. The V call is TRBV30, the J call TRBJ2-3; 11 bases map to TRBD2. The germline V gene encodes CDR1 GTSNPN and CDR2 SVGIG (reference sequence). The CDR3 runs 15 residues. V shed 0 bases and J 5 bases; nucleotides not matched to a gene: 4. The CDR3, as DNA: TGTGCCTGGAGTGTACTAGCGGGAGAGGAAGATACGCAGTATTTT. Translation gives CAWSVLAGEEDTQYF.

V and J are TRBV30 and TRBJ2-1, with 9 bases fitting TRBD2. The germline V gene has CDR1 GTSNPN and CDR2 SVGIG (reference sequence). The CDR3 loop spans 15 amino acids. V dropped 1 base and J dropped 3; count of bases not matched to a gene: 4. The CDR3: CAWSGASGNYNEQFF. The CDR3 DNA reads TGTGCCTGGAGTGGAGCTAGCGGGAACTACAATGAGCAGTTCTTC. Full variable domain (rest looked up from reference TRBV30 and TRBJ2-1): SQTIHQWPATLVQPVGSPLSLECTVEGTSNPNLYWYRQAAGRGLQLLFYSVGIGQISSEVPQNLSASRPQDRQFILSSKKLLLSDSGFYLCAWSGASGNYNEQFFGPGTRLTVL.

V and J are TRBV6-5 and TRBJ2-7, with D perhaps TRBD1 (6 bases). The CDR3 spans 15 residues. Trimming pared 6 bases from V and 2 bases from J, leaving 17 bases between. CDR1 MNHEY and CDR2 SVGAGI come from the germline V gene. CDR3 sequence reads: CASRQTGTRAYEQYF. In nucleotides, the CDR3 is TGTGCCAGCAGACAGACCGGGACACGAGCCTACGAGCAGTACTTC.

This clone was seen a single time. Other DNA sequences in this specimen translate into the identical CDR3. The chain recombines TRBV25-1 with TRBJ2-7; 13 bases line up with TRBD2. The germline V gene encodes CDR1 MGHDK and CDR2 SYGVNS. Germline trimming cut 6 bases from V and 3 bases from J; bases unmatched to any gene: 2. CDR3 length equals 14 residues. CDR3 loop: CASSGLAGVYEQYF. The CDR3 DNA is TGTGCCAGCAGCGGACTAGCGGGAGTCTACGAGCAGTACTTC.

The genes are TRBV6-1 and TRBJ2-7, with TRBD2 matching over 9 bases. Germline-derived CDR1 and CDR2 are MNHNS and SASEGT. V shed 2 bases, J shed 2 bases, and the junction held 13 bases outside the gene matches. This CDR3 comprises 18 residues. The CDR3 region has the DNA TGTGCCAGCAGTGAAACCCCCAGGGGGTTAGCGGGAGCCTACGAGCAGTACTTC. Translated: CASSETPRGLAGAYEQYF.

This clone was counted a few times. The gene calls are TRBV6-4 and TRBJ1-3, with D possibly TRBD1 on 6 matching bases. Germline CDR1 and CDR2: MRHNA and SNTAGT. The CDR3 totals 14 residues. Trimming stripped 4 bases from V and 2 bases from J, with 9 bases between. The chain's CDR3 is CASSAGGPGNTIYF. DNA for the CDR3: TGTGCCAGCAGTGCCGGGGGGCCTGGAAACACCATATATTTT.

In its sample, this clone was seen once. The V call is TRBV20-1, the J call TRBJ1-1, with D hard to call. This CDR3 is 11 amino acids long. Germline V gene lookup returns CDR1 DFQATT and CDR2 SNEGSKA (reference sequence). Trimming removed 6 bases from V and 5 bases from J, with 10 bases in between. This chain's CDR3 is CSARVGTEAFF. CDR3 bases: TGCAGTGCCCGGGTAGGAACTGAAGCTTTCTTT.

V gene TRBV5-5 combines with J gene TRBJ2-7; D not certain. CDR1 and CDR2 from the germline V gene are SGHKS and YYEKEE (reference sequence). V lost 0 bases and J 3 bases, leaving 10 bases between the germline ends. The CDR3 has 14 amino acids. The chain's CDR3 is CASSLGIFGYEQYF. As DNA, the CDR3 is TGTGCCAGCAGCTTGGGAATTTTCGGCTACGAGCAGTACTTC.

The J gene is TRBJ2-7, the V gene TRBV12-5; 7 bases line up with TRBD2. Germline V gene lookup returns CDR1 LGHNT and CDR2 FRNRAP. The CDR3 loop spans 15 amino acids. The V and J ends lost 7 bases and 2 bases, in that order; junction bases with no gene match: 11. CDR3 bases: TGTGCTAGTGCCGTAGCTCCGGGAGGACCCTACGAGCAGTACTTC. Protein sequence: CASAVAPGGPYEQYF. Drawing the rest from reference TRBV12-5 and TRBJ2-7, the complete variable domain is DARVTQTPRHKVTEMGQEVTMRCQPILGHNTVFWYRQTMMQGLELLAYFRNRAPLDDSGMPKDRFSAEMPDATLATLKIQPSEPRDSAVYFCASAVAPGGPYEQYFGPGTRLTVT.